This TCR beta chain was identified in a study of Tregs in tolerant kidney transplant recipients. Points from the study as a whole: Findings come from small patient numbers and require larger validation. The most relevant donor-specific Treg TCRbeta repertoire apparently came from expansion with activated donor B cells. This study did not directly address biological reproducibility.

To note about this clone: As yet, its antigen is unknown.

Assay: immunoSEQ multiplex PCR; the TCRdb copy retains only in-frame clones and omits some. The table has about 240,000 clones, roughly 80% seen once. Thawed PBMCs were FACS-sorted into unstimulated CD4+CD25+CD127- regulatory T cells, CD4+CD25- non-regulatory cells, CD4 and CD8 cells. The germline V gene encodes CDR1 SNHLY and CDR2 FYNNEI. Trimming left V 11 bases short and J 2 bases short, with 17 bases between. The CDR3 runs to 14 residues. The rearrangement joins TRBV2 to TRBJ2-3, with D maybe TRBD2 (5 bases). The sequence derives from a human donor in good health. The material sequenced was CD4+ T cells from blood. CDR3 sequence: CAANRPADTDTQYF. DNA for the CDR3: TGTGCCGCCAATCGCCCAGCGGACACAGATACGCAGTATTTT.